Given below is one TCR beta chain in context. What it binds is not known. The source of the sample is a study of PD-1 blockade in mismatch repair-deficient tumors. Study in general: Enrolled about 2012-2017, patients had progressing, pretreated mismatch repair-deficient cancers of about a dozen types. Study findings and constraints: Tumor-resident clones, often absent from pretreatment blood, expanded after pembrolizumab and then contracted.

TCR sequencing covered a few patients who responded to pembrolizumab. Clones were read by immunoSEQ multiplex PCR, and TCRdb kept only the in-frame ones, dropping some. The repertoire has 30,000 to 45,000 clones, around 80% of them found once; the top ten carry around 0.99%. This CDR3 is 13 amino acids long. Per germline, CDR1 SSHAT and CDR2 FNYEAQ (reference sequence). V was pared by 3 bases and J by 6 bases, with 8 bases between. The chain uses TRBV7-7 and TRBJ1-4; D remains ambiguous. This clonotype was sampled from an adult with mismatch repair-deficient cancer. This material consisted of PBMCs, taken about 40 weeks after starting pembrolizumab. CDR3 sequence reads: CASSFSRDEKLFF. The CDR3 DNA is TGTGCCAGCAGCTTTTCGAGGGATGAAAAACTGTTTTTT.